Here is one T cell receptor (beta chain) with its context. Its target is unknown. The length of the CDR3 is 17 residues. Deletions cut 4 bases from V and 0 bases from J, with 16 bases between. The germline gives CDR1 KGHSH, CDR2 LQKENI. The data originate from a study of OX40 agonist ivuxolimab in advanced cancers. Study context: The mean age was roughly 60 years, ranging from about 23 to 79, with 82.7% of participants male.

Assay: immunoSEQ multiplex PCR; the TCRdb copy retains only in-frame clones and omits some. The sample consists of roughly 90,000 clones, more than 70% of them appearing once. General study points: More expanded clones were found, on average, in CD8+ than in CD4+ T cells.

No patient had autoimmune disease or received systemic immunosuppression. V gene TRBV18 combines with J gene TRBJ1-3, with D perhaps TRBD1 (6 bases). The sequenced sample was CD4+ or CD8+ T cells sorted from blood, obtained in a trial of the OX40 agonist ivuxolimab. The TCR originated in an adult with an advanced solid tumor such as melanoma, head and neck, liver or kidney cancer. The CDR3 sequence: CASSQVMGQSSGNTIYF. The CDR3 DNA reads as TGTGCCAGCTCACAAGTAATGGGACAATCCTCTGGAAACACCATATATTTT.